A single sample gave rise to the 9 T cell receptor beta chains below, sequenced in a study of cytomegalovirus exposure and HLA in healthy donors. It was with 60 Vbeta and 13 Jbeta primers that the PCR ran. The method was immunoSEQ multiplex PCR; TCRdb's version includes in-frame clones alone and lacks a portion of them. The sample holds about 130,000 clones; around 75% are singletons and the top ten take 3% to 4%. The sample consisted of PBMCs. The source of these receptors is a woman aged 50 to 65 in good health and CMV-seronegative.

This rearrangement joins TRBV6-1 to TRBJ1-1; D gene uncertain. Germline lookup yields CDR1 MNHNS and CDR2 SASEGT. V dropped 8 bases and J dropped 13 bases, with 8 bases sitting between them. The CDR3 length is 8 residues. CDR3 nucleotides: TGTGCCAGCTATCGGGATTTCTTT. This gives the protein CASYRDFF.

This chain connects TRBV27 to TRBJ2-1; D perhaps matches TRBD2 (5 bases). CDR1 and CDR2 (germline): MNHEY, SMNVEV (reference sequence). Trimming cost V 5 bases and J 7 bases, with 21 bases left between them. The CDR3 consists of 16 residues. The CDR3 sequence: CASSGLLIAPWNEQFF. CDR3 DNA: TGTGCCAGCAGTGGGCTACTCATAGCGCCTTGGAATGAGCAGTTCTTC.

The sample holds one count of this clone. This rearrangement joins TRBV7-9 to TRBJ2-1, with 8 bases fitting TRBD2. J lost 7 bases, V lost 5 bases, and 10 bases had no gene match. This CDR3 spans 15 amino acids. Germline-derived CDR1 and CDR2 are SEHNR and FQNEAQ (reference sequence). This CDR3 is CASSAPGTSINEQFF. CDR3 in DNA: TGTGCCAGCAGCGCCCCCGGGACTAGTATTAATGAGCAGTTCTTC.

The J gene is TRBJ2-3, the V gene TRBV5-1, with D perhaps TRBD1 (6 bases). V lost 1 base and J lost 0, with 9 bases in between. The CDR3 runs 15 residues. Germline CDR1 is SGHRS and CDR2 is YFSETQ. The CDR3 coding sequence is TGCGCCAGCAGCTTGTGGGGGCCCAGCACAGATACGCAGTATTTT. Translated: CASSLWGPSTDTQYF. The full variable domain, in which reference TRBV5-1 and TRBJ2-3 provide the parts outside the CDR3, is KAGVTQTPRYLIKTRGQQVTLSCSPISGHRSVSWYQQTPGQGLQFLFEYFSETQRNKGNFPGRFSGRQFSNSRSEMNVSTLELGDSALYLCASSLWGPSTDTQYFGPGTRLTVL.

The CDR3 loop is CASSEALRDSKAFF. CDR3 coding DNA: TGTGCCAGCAGTGAAGCGCTTAGGGACAGCAAAGCTTTCTTT. The rearrangement uses TRBV2 and TRBJ1-1; 7 bases fit TRBD1. The CDR3 runs to 14 residues. The ends lost 0 bases at V and 9 bases at J; junction bases unmatched: 7. The germline V gene has CDR1 SNHLY and CDR2 FYNNEI.

The rearrangement links TRBV11-2 to TRBJ2-7, with 8 bases identical to TRBD1. The CDR3 sequence is 15 residues long. The V gene end was trimmed by 4 bases and the J gene end by 1 base; junction bases not matched to a gene: 6. The germline CDR1 and CDR2 sequences are SGHAT and FQNNGV. This CDR3 is CASSSPDRASYEQYF. The CDR3 DNA is TGTGCCAGCAGCTCCCCGGACAGGGCGTCCTACGAGCAGTACTTC. The full variable domain, in which reference TRBV11-2 and TRBJ2-7 provide the parts outside the CDR3, is EAGVAQSPRYKIIEKRQSVAFWCNPISGHATLYWYQQILGQGPKLLIQFQNNGVVDDSQLPKDRFSAERLKGVDSTLKIQPAKLEDSAVYLCASSSPDRASYEQYFGPGTRLTVT.

This clone was detected a few times. This sequence joins TRBV7-9 and TRBJ1-4, with 8 bases aligning to TRBD1. CDR1 SEHNR and CDR2 FQNEAQ come from the germline V gene (reference sequence). Trimming took 3 bases from V and 2 from J; bases not matched to a gene: 8. The CDR3 is made up of 17 amino acids. CDR3 loop: CASSLGLTGATNEKLFF. CDR3 DNA sequence: TGTGCCAGCAGCTTGGGCCTGACAGGGGCGACTAATGAAAAACTGTTTTTT.

The chain uses TRBV7-2 and TRBJ2-4, with 12 bases aligning to TRBD2. Germline CDR1 SGHTA, CDR2 FQGNSA. The CDR3 extends over 17 amino acids. J lost 6 bases, V lost 3 bases, and 9 bases had no gene match. The CDR3 here is CASSLGGGLAGLNIQYF. The CDR3 region has the DNA TGTGCCAGCAGCTTGGGCGGGGGACTAGCGGGTCTAAACATTCAGTACTTC.

This clone was seen more than once but under ten times. The chain joins TRBV7-9 to TRBJ2-1; 13 bases agree with TRBD2. Germline CDR1 is SEHNR and CDR2 is FQNEAQ (reference sequence). V was pared by 5 bases and J by 6 bases, with 4 bases of the junction left unmatched. The CDR3 sequence is 15 residues long. Written as DNA, the CDR3 is TGTGCCAGCAGCGAGGGGACTAGCGGGACCAATGAGCAGTTCTTC. It is translated as CASSEGTSGTNEQFF.